This TCR beta chain was identified in a study of T-cell memory formation after mild COVID-19. Study-level background: Clusters of TCRs were largely donor specific.

Remarks on this clonotype: No antigen is known for it.

Germline assignment: CDR1 LGHNA and CDR2 YNFKEQ. The CDR3 length is 12 residues. Trimming took 3 bases from V and 9 from J, leaving 12 bases between them. Overall study findings and caveats: Among clones peaking at day 37 in the second wave, SARS-CoV-2 specificity remained unconfirmed.

With constant-segment primers, 5'RACE yielded cDNA libraries of TCR alpha and TCR beta that carried sample barcodes and UMIs. Using its own MiXCR run on the 5' RACE reads, TCRdb lists one record per CDR3 protein. The sample has approximately 150,000 distinct CDR3 sequences, around 13% seen once. This receptor was identified in an adult woman who had mild COVID-19 (a few samples of this study predate the infection). Cell type and time point are not known. This chain uses TRBV4-2 with TRBJ2-7; no clear D. Sequencing was carried out using PBMCs or a T cell subset sorted from them (not recorded which). DNA of the CDR3: TGTGCCAGCAGCCACGATGCCGAGAGGCAGTACTTC. Its translation: CASSHDAERQYF.